This passage covers 24 T cell receptor beta chains from one sample sequenced in a study of T cell responses to AZD1222 COVID-19 vaccine (dated by TCRdb to 2020 to 2023). What this sample's time point label stands for: baseline before first vaccination. The library was made by the immunoSEQ multiplex PCR assay. In TCRdb, the immuneACCESS table is reduced to in-frame sequences with V and J assigned. These tables do not hold every clone; where another copy was compared, an unresolved V gene accounts for under half, and the others remain unexplained. The sample records tens of thousands of clones, roughly 87% of which are singletons. 24% of the sample is held by the ten biggest clonotypes. The sample here was peripheral blood, taken on day 0 of AZD1222 vaccination. The receptor set was obtained from an adult in good health.

The V gene is TRBV6-5, the J gene TRBJ1-2, with a tentative D call TRBD1 (5 bases). V lost 5 bases to trimming and J lost 4 bases, with 17 bases between them. This CDR3 comprises 15 residues. Per the germline V gene, CDR1 is MNHEY and CDR2 is SVGAGI. The CDR3 region has the DNA TGTGCCAGCAGTAGGGGCAGCCAGGGAACCTATGGCTACACCTTC. Translated: CASSRGSQGTYGYTF.

The chain carries TRBV7-9 and TRBJ1-2; TRBD1 aligns across 8 bases. Germline V gene sequence: CDR1 SEHNR, CDR2 FQNEAQ (reference sequence). V trimming: 5 bases; J trimming: 3 bases; junction bases outside the gene matches: 2. This CDR3 spans 13 amino acids. The CDR3 DNA is TGTGCCAGCAGCCAACAGGGGGACTATGGCTACACCTTC. Encoded protein: CASSQQGDYGYTF.

This chain uses TRBV7-8 with TRBJ2-3; D gene unclear. This CDR3 has 14 residues. CDR1 is SGHVS and CDR2 is FQNEAQ in the germline V gene. V gave up 2 bases and J gave up 6 bases, with 12 bases separating them. Here the CDR3 reads CASSLFASKDTQYF. CDR3 coding DNA: TGTGCCAGCAGCTTATTCGCCAGCAAGGATACGCAGTATTTT.

J is TRBJ2-3 and V is TRBV12-3 or TRBV12-4; no clear D gene. The V gene lost 6 bases and the J gene lost 0 bases, with 7 bases spanning the gap. The CDR3 spans 13 residues. CDR3 loop: CASRPPSTDTQYF. The CDR3, as DNA: TGTGCCAGCAGACCACCTAGCACAGATACGCAGTATTTT.

The chain is built from TRBV12-3 or TRBV12-4 and TRBJ2-7, with unresolved D. Trimming shortened V by 4 bases and J by 0 bases, and 7 bases separated the two germline ends. CDR3 size: 13 residues. The CDR3 DNA follows: TGTGCCAGCAGTTCCTGGAACTCCTACGAGCAGTACTTC. The encoded protein is CASSSWNSYEQYF.

The chain recombines TRBV19 with TRBJ1-4; the D is unclear. V shed 3 bases and J shed 8 bases, with 16 bases lying between them. This CDR3 has 15 residues. Germline V gene lookup returns CDR1 LNHDA and CDR2 SQIVND (reference sequence). The CDR3 sequence is CASSIMREAGEKLFF. The CDR3 nucleotides read TGTGCCAGTAGTATCATGAGGGAGGCGGGAGAAAAACTGTTTTTT.

The chain has TRBV10-3 and TRBJ2-2, with D unresolved. V was clipped by 4 bases and J by 5 bases, with 14 bases between them. The CDR3 has 15 residues. Germline V gene data show CDR1 as ENHRY and CDR2 as SYGVKD. CDR3 DNA: TGTGCCATCAGTGTTAGAGGCCCCCCGACCGGGGAGCTGTTTTTT. This gives the protein CAISVRGPPTGELFF.

This clone was seen only once. The chain recombines TRBV6-8 with TRBJ1-6; D unclear. The CDR3 runs to 13 residues. Germline V gene data show CDR1 as MNHGY and CDR2 as SAAAGT. The V gene lost 5 bases and the J gene lost 17 bases, with 19 bases spanning the gap. As DNA, the CDR3 is TGTGCCAGCAGTCTTACTCCGCCAAGGCCGTTCCACTTT. Its translation: CASSLTPPRPFHF.

The V and J genes are TRBV5-6 and TRBJ1-1; D gene ambiguous. Germline V lookup: CDR1 SGHDT, CDR2 YYEEEE. The CDR3 is 14 residues long. V was shortened by 2 bases and J by 1 base, with 9 bases between the two germline ends. CDR3 in amino acids: CASSFGSANTEAFF. The CDR3 nucleotides are TGTGCCAGCAGCTTTGGGTCAGCGAACACTGAAGCTTTCTTT.

V is TRBV6-4 and J is TRBJ2-7; no definite D call. Trimming took 7 bases from V and 6 from J, leaving 7 bases between them. The germline CDR1 and CDR2 sequences are MRHNA and SNTAGT. The CDR3 totals 10 residues. This chain's CDR3 is CASTRVEQYF. CDR3 DNA: TGTGCCAGCACAAGGGTCGAGCAGTACTTC.

The V and J genes are TRBV10-1 and TRBJ2-1, with 7 bases fitting TRBD2. Germline V lookup: CDR1 WNHNN, CDR2 SYGVQD (reference sequence). The length of the CDR3 is 12 residues. With V trimmed by 5 bases and J by 6 bases, 1 base remained unmatched. The CDR3 region has the DNA TGCGCCAGCAGTCCGGGGGGCAATGAGCAGTTCTTC. Protein: CASSPGGNEQFF.

By share, this clone counts as medium-sized (0.01 to 0.1%). The rearrangement links TRBV27 to TRBJ1-3; no firm D call. CDR3 length: 14 residues. The V end lost 3 bases, the J end lost 0 bases, and 6 bases lay between the germline ends. The germline gives CDR1 MNHEY, CDR2 SMNVEV (reference sequence). The CDR3 loop is CASSFSSSGNTIYF. CDR3 coding DNA: TGTGCCAGCAGTTTCAGTTCCTCTGGAAACACCATATATTTT.

This clone was picked up one time. The chain carries TRBV12-3 or TRBV12-4 and TRBJ1-5; 7 bases match TRBD1. This CDR3 spans 13 amino acids. The J segment lost 7 bases and the V segment lost 6 bases, leaving 6 bases of the junction unmatched. CDR3 amino acids: CASSLQGNQPQHF. CDR3 bases: TGTGCCAGCAGCCTACAGGGGAACCAGCCCCAGCATTTT.

V gene TRBV30 combines with J gene TRBJ2-7; 9 nucleotides match TRBD1. V was clipped by 8 bases and J by 6 bases; unmatched bases: 11. This CDR3 has 13 residues. Germline V gene data show CDR1 as GTSNPN and CDR2 as SVGIG (reference sequence). Here the CDR3 DNA reads TGTGCCGGGTGGGGAACGACAGGGGGCGAGCAGTACTTC. This translates into CAGWGTTGGEQYF. Full variable domain (missing parts from reference TRBV30 and TRBJ2-7): SQTIHQWPATLVQPVGSPLSLECTVEGTSNPNLYWYRQAAGRGLQLLFYSVGIGQISSEVPQNLSASRPQDRQFILSSKKLLLSDSGFYLCAGWGTTGGEQYFGPGTRLTVT.

This clone was observed a handful of times. This chain joins TRBV7-7 and TRBJ2-1; 9 nucleotides align to TRBD2. Germline CDR1 reads SSHAT; CDR2 reads FNYEAQ (reference sequence). V shed 0 bases, J shed 3 bases, and the junction held 3 bases outside the gene matches. The CDR3 has 16 residues. As DNA, the CDR3 is TGTGCCAGCAGCTTAGCCGCGGGGGGGGTCTACAATGAGCAGTTCTTC. Amino acid sequence: CASSLAAGGVYNEQFF.

V is TRBV7-9 and J is TRBJ2-1; D gene unclear. Trimming removed 8 bases from V and 4 bases from J, with 15 bases in between. Germline V gives CDR1 SEHNR, CDR2 FQNEAQ (reference sequence). The CDR3 has 14 residues. CDR3 sequence: CASALTLTYNEQFF. The CDR3 DNA reads as TGTGCCAGCGCCCTCACCCTAACGTACAATGAGCAGTTCTTC.

The rearrangement links TRBV6-2 or TRBV6-3 to TRBJ1-2; 8 bases are shared with TRBD1. CDR1 and CDR2 from the germline V gene are MNHEY and SVGEGT. Trimming took 2 bases from V and 7 from J; bases not matched to a gene: 15. The CDR3 is 17 residues long. CDR3: CASSYVAGGSSFGGYTF. The CDR3 DNA sequence: TGTGCCAGCAGTTACGTTGCAGGGGGCTCTTCCTTCGGTGGCTACACCTTC.

The chain couples TRBV5-4 to TRBJ2-1; D may be TRBD2 (5 bases). V lost 4 bases, J lost 6 bases, and 14 bases lay in between. CDR1 is SGHNT and CDR2 is YYREEE in the germline V gene (reference sequence). This CDR3 is 14 amino acids long. CDR3 sequence reads: CASSPDTGSNEQFF. The DNA of the CDR3 is TGTGCCAGCAGCCCCGACACGGGGAGCAATGAGCAGTTCTTC.

The chain combines TRBV29-1 with TRBJ1-2; 7 bases line up with TRBD1. The CDR3 is made up of 13 amino acids. V shed 7 bases, J shed 2 bases, and the junction held 7 bases outside the gene matches. The germline V gene has CDR1 SQVTM and CDR2 ANQGSEA. CDR3 nucleotides: TGCAGCGCAGGGGTAGGGGGCAACTATGGCTACACCTTC. Protein product: CSAGVGGNYGYTF.

The V and J genes are TRBV28 and TRBJ1-2; 8 bases agree with TRBD1. Unmatched junction bases numbered 9, after V lost 6 bases and J lost 12 bases. This CDR3 contains 12 residues. The germline CDR1 and CDR2 sequences are MDHEN and SYDVKM. The CDR3, as DNA: TGTGCCAGCAGGGGGTCGGACAGGGAGAACACCTTC. Protein product: CASRGSDRENTF.

This sequence joins TRBV4-2 and TRBJ2-3, with a tentative D call TRBD2 (6 bases). Trimming shortened V by 4 bases and J by 2 bases, and 10 bases separated the two germline ends. The germline gives CDR1 LGHNA, CDR2 YNFKEQ. This CDR3 is 14 amino acids long. DNA of the CDR3: TGTGCCAGCAGCCTAGGGACTCTCACAGATACGCAGTATTTT. Protein product: CASSLGTLTDTQYF.

This clone was counted between two and nine times. V is TRBV5-1 and J is TRBJ2-3; 8 bases match TRBD2. The CDR3 runs 16 residues. The germline V gene encodes CDR1 SGHRS and CDR2 YFSETQ. Germline trimming cut 0 bases from V and 6 bases from J; bases unmatched to any gene: 9. The CDR3 coding sequence is TGCGCCAGCAGCTTGGGGGTGCTAGCGGGTCTGGATACGCAGTATTTT. It yields the protein CASSLGVLAGLDTQYF.

The chain joins TRBV2 to TRBJ1-4; perhaps TRBD1 as D (5 bases). The germline V and J ends were trimmed by 6 bases and 0 bases, with 11 bases remaining between them. Germline V gene sequence: CDR1 SNHLY, CDR2 FYNNEI. The CDR3 totals 15 residues. The CDR3 reads CASRDIEATNEKLFF. Here the CDR3 DNA reads TGTGCCAGCAGGGACATTGAGGCAACTAATGAAAAACTGTTTTTT.

CDR3 in DNA: TGTGCCAGCAGACCCCACGACGCCCCGGGTTCACCCCTCCACTTT. Its protein product is CASRPHDAPGSPLHF. The J gene is TRBJ1-6, the V gene TRBV6-5; no reliable D call. Deletions cut 6 bases from V and 9 bases from J, with 18 bases between. The CDR3 spans 15 residues. Germline CDR1 and CDR2: MNHEY and SVGAGI.